The 22 T cell receptor beta chains in this list originate from one sample, sequenced in a study of T cell responses to AZD1222 COVID-19 vaccine. TCRdb's copy holds only in-frame clones and misses some; the assay was immunoSEQ multiplex PCR. This sample has fewer than 95,000 clones, with 80% to 90% found just once. The sequenced sample was peripheral blood, obtained on day 0 of AZD1222 vaccination. All receptors derive from an adult in good health.

The chain uses TRBV30 and TRBJ2-7; D is undetermined. Germline CDR1 reads GTSNPN; CDR2 reads SVGIG (reference sequence). With 8 bases removed from V and 0 bases from J, the gap between germline ends came to 17 bases. There are 14 residues in the CDR3. The CDR3 region has the DNA TGTGCCGTCACCCCGGGCGGTAGCTCCTACGAGCAGTACTTC. This gives the protein CAVTPGGSSYEQYF. Full variable domain (remainder filled in from reference TRBV30 and TRBJ2-7): SQTIHQWPATLVQPVGSPLSLECTVEGTSNPNLYWYRQAAGRGLQLLFYSVGIGQISSEVPQNLSASRPQDRQFILSSKKLLLSDSGFYLCAVTPGGSSYEQYFGPGTRLTVT.

The chain couples TRBV11-2 to TRBJ2-6; possibly TRBD1 or TRBD2 for D (6 bases each). Trimming removed 1 base from V and 1 base from J, with 17 bases in between. Germline V lookup: CDR1 SGHAT, CDR2 FQNNGV. The CDR3 is 19 residues long. CDR3 nucleotides: TGTGCCAGCAGCTTAGGTCGGGGGCAGGCCGGTTCTGGGGCCAACGTCCTGACTTTC. Translated: CASSLGRGQAGSGANVLTF.

V is TRBV6-5 and J is TRBJ2-3, with D perhaps assigned TRBD1 or TRBD2 (5 bases each). V lost 6 bases to trimming and J lost 4 bases, with 14 bases between them. Germline CDR1 reads MNHEY; CDR2 reads SVGAGI. This CDR3 contains 14 residues. The CDR3 sequence is CASRGFEGPDTQYF. DNA of the CDR3: TGTGCCAGCAGAGGGTTTGAGGGACCAGATACGCAGTATTTT.

The chain joins TRBV19 to TRBJ2-2, with D hard to call. The CDR3 spans 15 residues. Germline-derived CDR1 and CDR2 are LNHDA and SQIVND (reference sequence). V shed 4 bases and J shed 5 bases, with 14 bases lying between them. The CDR3 coding sequence is TGTGCCAGTAGTAACACTCGGCCCACGACCGGGGAGCTGTTTTTT. As protein: CASSNTRPTTGELFF. The complete variable domain, with remaining parts taken from reference TRBV19 and TRBJ2-2, reads DGGITQSPKYLFRKEGQNVTLSCEQNLNHDAMYWYRQDPGQGLRLIYYSQIVNDFQKGDIAEGYSVSREKKESFPLTVTSAQKNPTAFYLCASSNTRPTTGELFFGEGSRLTVL.

This clone was observed a single time. The chain's CDR3 is CASRDSPRTEAFF. CDR3 sequence (DNA): TGTGCCAGCCGGGACAGCCCTCGCACTGAAGCTTTCTTT. The chain carries TRBV28 and TRBJ1-1; 7 positions agree with TRBD1. The CDR3 is 13 amino acids. V shed 8 bases, J shed 4 bases, and the junction held 7 bases outside the gene matches. Germline V gives CDR1 MDHEN, CDR2 SYDVKM. The complete variable domain, with remaining parts taken from reference TRBV28 and TRBJ1-1, reads DVKVTQSSRYLVKRTGEKVFLECVQDMDHENMFWYRQDPGLGLRLIYFSYDVKMKEKGDIPEGYSVSREKKERFSLILESASTNQTSMYLCASRDSPRTEAFFGQGTRLTVV.

The rearrangement links TRBV30 to TRBJ2-1, with 10 bases that match TRBD2. This CDR3 comprises 16 residues. Germline values: CDR1 GTSNPN, CDR2 SVGIG (reference sequence). Losses at the gene ends were 0 bases for V and 8 bases for J; bases not matched to a gene: 10. The CDR3 protein is CAWSVGSGRARDEQFF. The CDR3 nucleotides read TGTGCCTGGAGTGTAGGAAGCGGGAGGGCCAGGGATGAGCAGTTCTTC.

The CDR3 is CASQGGNNQPQHF. The CDR3 DNA follows: TGCGCCAGCCAGGGGGGTAACAATCAGCCCCAGCATTTT. The chain recombines TRBV23-1 with TRBJ1-5, with TRBD1 identical over 7 bases. TRBV23-1 has ORF status, its function being uncertain. This CDR3 region has 13 residues. J was trimmed by 3 bases and V by 8 bases; bases with no gene match: 4.

The J gene is TRBJ2-7, the V gene TRBV30; no clear D gene. Deletions cut 3 bases from V and 2 bases from J, with 8 bases between. The CDR3 is made up of 12 amino acids. In germline, CDR1 is GTSNPN, CDR2 SVGIG (reference sequence). CDR3 sequence: CAWRRATYEQYF. In DNA, the CDR3 is TGTGCCTGGAGACGGGCTACCTACGAGCAGTACTTC. The variable domain in full, with the rest retrieved from reference TRBV30 and TRBJ2-7, is SQTIHQWPATLVQPVGSPLSLECTVEGTSNPNLYWYRQAAGRGLQLLFYSVGIGQISSEVPQNLSASRPQDRQFILSSKKLLLSDSGFYLCAWRRATYEQYFGPGTRLTVT.

The genes are TRBV6-6 and TRBJ2-7; D is unclear. The V gene lost 6 bases and the J gene lost 5 bases, with 11 bases spanning the gap. CDR1 MNHNY and CDR2 SVGAGI come from the germline V gene (reference sequence). The CDR3 totals 12 residues. CDR3 coding DNA: TGTGCCAGCAGCCACGTCGGAGACGAGCAGTACTTC. Translation gives CASSHVGDEQYF.

This sequence joins TRBV19 and TRBJ2-5; TRBD1 or TRBD2 may be the D gene (5 bases each). Germline-derived CDR1 and CDR2 are LNHDA and SQIVND (reference sequence). The V gene lost 8 bases and the J gene lost 4 bases, with 20 bases spanning the gap. The CDR3 extends over 15 amino acids. CDR3 nucleotides: TGTGCCAGTTCCCTGGGCCGGGGCTTGGGAGAGACCCAGTACTTC. This translates into CASSLGRGLGETQYF.

The V call is TRBV10-3, the J call TRBJ2-5; no definite D call. Germline V CDR1 and CDR2: ENHRY, SYGVKD. V was clipped by 2 bases and J by 3 bases, with 7 bases between them. This CDR3 spans 13 amino acids. The DNA of the CDR3 is TGTGCCATCAGTGAGGGTTTGAAAGAGACCCAGTACTTC. Translation gives CAISEGLKETQYF.

The chain employs TRBV6-5 and TRBJ1-1; 9 bases align to TRBD1. Trimming removed 5 bases from V and 7 bases from J; junction bases left unmatched: 11. Germline CDR1 MNHEY, CDR2 SVGAGI. This CDR3 has 15 residues. In DNA form, the CDR3 reads TGTGCCAGCAGTCCACCGGGACAGGGTAGGGTTGAAGCTTTCTTT. This sequence encodes CASSPPGQGRVEAFF.

The rearrangement joins TRBV6-4 to TRBJ2-3, with D maybe TRBD2 (6 bases). The CDR3 totals 14 residues. Germline CDR1 MRHNA, CDR2 SNTAGT. With 4 bases removed from V and 2 bases from J, the gap between germline ends came to 10 bases. The CDR3 protein is CASSAGTYTDTQYF. The DNA of the CDR3 is TGTGCCAGCAGTGCCGGGACTTACACAGATACGCAGTATTTT.

V gene TRBV28 combines with J gene TRBJ1-2; unclear D gene. Germline lookup yields CDR1 MDHEN and CDR2 SYDVKM. This CDR3 is 14 amino acids long. Trimming cost V 5 bases and J 4 bases, with 14 bases left between them. The CDR3, as DNA: TGTGCCAGCAGTCAGGAGACAATTGTCTATGGCTACACCTTC. It yields the protein CASSQETIVYGYTF.

The V call is TRBV28, the J call TRBJ2-7, with D tentatively TRBD1 (7 bases). This CDR3 contains 15 residues. Trimming pared 7 bases from V and 1 base from J, leaving 17 bases between. From germline, CDR1 is MDHEN and CDR2 SYDVKM. This CDR3 reads CASTRGGGTSYEQYF. As DNA, the CDR3 is TGTGCCAGCACCAGAGGGGGCGGGACTTCCTACGAGCAGTACTTC.

The chain carries TRBV11-2 and TRBJ2-1; the D gene is possibly TRBD2 (6 bases). The germline gives CDR1 SGHAT, CDR2 FQNNGV. The CDR3 runs to 15 residues. Trimming pared 6 bases from V and 2 bases from J, leaving 14 bases between. This chain's CDR3 is CASSSVRGTYNEQFF. CDR3 DNA sequence: TGTGCCAGCAGTTCAGTTCGGGGGACCTACAATGAGCAGTTCTTC.

The J gene is TRBJ1-1, the V gene TRBV27; D not resolved. CDR1 is MNHEY and CDR2 is SMNVEV in the germline V gene (reference sequence). The CDR3 contains 13 residues. V lost 10 bases and J lost 3, with 15 bases in between. CDR3: CAIRMGIYTEAFF. DNA of the CDR3: TGTGCCATTCGGATGGGGATCTACACTGAAGCTTTCTTT.

V gene TRBV4-1 combines with J gene TRBJ2-3; TRBD2 aligns across 10 bases. Germline assignment: CDR1 MGHRA and CDR2 YSYEKL. V was clipped by 0 bases and J by 4 bases; unmatched bases: 7. The CDR3 sequence is 17 residues long. CDR3: CASSQDQTSGKADTQYF. As DNA, the CDR3 is TGCGCCAGCAGCCAAGATCAAACTAGCGGGAAAGCAGATACGCAGTATTTT.

The rearrangement uses TRBV28 and TRBJ1-2; possibly TRBD1 for D (6 bases). This CDR3 is built from 15 residues. Germline V gene lookup returns CDR1 MDHEN and CDR2 SYDVKM. V was shortened by 5 bases and J by 3 bases, with 16 bases between the two germline ends. The CDR3 protein is CASSPLDRRDYGYTF. For the CDR3, the DNA is TGTGCCAGCAGTCCCCTCGACAGGAGGGACTATGGCTACACCTTC.

The DNA for the CDR3 is TGTGCCAGCAGCTTACAGAACACTGAAGCTTTCTTT. Translation gives CASSLQNTEAFF. V gene TRBV7-2 combines with J gene TRBJ1-1; unclear D gene. The CDR3 extends over 12 amino acids. With 2 bases removed from V and 1 base from J, the gap between germline ends came to 2 bases. CDR1 is SGHTA, CDR2 FQGNSA, per germline.

V usage is TRBV2 and J usage is TRBJ2-7, with D tentatively TRBD2 (6 bases). V was cut by 2 bases and J by 3 bases, with 14 bases left in between. CDR1 is SNHLY, CDR2 FYNNEI, per germline. The CDR3 length is 15 residues. DNA for the CDR3: TGTGCCAGCAGTGAATTCGAGCGGGCTTTCTACGAGCAGTACTTC. Amino acids: CASSEFERAFYEQYF.

V is TRBV28 and J is TRBJ1-1; 7 bases agree with TRBD1. Trimming at V came to 6 bases and at J to 4 bases, leaving 11 bases not matched to a gene. This CDR3 has 15 residues. The germline V gene encodes CDR1 MDHEN and CDR2 SYDVKM. CDR3: CASRRRQGERTEAFF. The CDR3 bases are TGTGCCAGCAGGAGACGACAGGGCGAACGCACTGAAGCTTTCTTT.